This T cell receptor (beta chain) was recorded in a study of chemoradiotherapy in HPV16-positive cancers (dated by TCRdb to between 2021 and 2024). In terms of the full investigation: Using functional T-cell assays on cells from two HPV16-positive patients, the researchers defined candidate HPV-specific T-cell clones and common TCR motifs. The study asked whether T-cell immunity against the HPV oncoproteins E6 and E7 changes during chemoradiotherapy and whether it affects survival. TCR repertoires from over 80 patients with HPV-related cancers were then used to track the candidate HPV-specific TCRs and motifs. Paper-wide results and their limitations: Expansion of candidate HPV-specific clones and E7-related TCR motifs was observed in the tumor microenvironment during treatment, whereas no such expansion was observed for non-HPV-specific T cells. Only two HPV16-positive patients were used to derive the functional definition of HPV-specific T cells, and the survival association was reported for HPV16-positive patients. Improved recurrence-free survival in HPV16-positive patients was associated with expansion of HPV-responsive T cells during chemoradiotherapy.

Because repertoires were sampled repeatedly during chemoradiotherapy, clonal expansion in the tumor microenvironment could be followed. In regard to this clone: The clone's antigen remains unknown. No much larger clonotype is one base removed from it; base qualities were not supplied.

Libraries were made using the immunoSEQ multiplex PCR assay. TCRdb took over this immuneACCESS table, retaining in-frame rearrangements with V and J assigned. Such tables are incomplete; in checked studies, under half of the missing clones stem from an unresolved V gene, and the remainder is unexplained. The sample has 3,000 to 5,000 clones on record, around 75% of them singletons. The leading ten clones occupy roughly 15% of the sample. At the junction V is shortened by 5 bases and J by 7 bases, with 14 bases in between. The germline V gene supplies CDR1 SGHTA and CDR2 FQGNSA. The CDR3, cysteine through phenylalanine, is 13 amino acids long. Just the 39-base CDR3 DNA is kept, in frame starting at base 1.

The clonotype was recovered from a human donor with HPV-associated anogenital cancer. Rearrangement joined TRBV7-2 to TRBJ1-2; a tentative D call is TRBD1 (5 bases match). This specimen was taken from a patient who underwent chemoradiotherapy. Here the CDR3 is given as CASSPLSGGGYTF. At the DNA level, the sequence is TGTGCCAGCAGCCCCCTATCGGGGGGTGGCTACACCTTC.